This entry concerns a single T cell receptor (beta chain). This entry comes from a study of immune cell composition in non-small cell lung cancer. This CDR3 has 14 residues. Germline CDR1 MDHEN, CDR2 SYDVKM. Trimming left V 2 bases short and J 5 bases short, with 9 bases between. Assay: immunoSEQ multiplex PCR; the TCRdb copy retains only in-frame clones and omits some. The sample lists thousands of clones; over 55% were seen once. The normal lung sample lay at least 3 cm, and maximally far, from the tumour. Material: non-adjacent lung tissue. This sequence was found in a human donor with non-small cell lung cancer. The chain joins TRBV28 to TRBJ1-4; no clear D. This CDR3 reads CASSLGSRNEKLFF. CDR3 sequence (DNA): TGTGCCAGCAGTTTAGGTAGCAGAAATGAAAAACTGTTTTTT.